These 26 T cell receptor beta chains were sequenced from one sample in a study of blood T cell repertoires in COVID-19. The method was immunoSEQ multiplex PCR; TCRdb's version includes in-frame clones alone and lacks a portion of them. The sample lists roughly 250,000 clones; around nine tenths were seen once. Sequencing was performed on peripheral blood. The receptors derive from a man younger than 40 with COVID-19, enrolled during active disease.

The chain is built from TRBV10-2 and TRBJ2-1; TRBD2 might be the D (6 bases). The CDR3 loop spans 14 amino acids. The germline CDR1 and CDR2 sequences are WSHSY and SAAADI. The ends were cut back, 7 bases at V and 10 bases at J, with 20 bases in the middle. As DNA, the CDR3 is TGCGCCAGCAAGGTACTGGGTGCGGGGAGCGAGCAGTTCTTC. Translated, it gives CASKVLGAGSEQFF.

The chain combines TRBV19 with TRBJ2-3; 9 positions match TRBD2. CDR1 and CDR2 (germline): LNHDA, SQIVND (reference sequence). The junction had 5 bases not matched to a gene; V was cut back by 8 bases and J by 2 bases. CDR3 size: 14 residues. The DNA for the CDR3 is TGTGCCAGTTCCCTAGCGGGGCCCACAGATACGCAGTATTTT. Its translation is CASSLAGPTDTQYF.

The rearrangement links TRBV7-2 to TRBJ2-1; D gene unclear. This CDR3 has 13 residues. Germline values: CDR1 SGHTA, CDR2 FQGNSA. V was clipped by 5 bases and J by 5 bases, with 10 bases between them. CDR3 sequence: CASSLKRNNEQFF. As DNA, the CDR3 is TGTGCCAGCAGCCTAAAGAGAAACAATGAGCAGTTCTTC.

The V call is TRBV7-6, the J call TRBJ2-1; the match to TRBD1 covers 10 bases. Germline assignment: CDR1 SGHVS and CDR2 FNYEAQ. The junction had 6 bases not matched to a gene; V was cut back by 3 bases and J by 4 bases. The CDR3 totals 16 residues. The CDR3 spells CASSFAGTGAYNEQFF. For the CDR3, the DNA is TGTGCCAGCAGCTTCGCCGGGACAGGGGCGTACAATGAGCAGTTCTTC.

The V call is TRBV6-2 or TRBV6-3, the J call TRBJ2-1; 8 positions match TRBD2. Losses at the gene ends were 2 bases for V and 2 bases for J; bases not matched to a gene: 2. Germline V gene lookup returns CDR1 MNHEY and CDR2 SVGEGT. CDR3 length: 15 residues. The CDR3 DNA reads TGTGCCAGCAGTTACGGGGGACTAGCCTACAATGAGCAGTTCTTC. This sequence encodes CASSYGGLAYNEQFF.

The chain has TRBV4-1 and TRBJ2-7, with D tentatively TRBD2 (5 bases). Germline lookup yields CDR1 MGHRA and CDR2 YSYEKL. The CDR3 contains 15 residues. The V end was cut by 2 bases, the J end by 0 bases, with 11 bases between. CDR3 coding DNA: TGCGCCAGCAGCCAAAGGACTTTCGCCTCCTACGAGCAGTACTTC. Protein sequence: CASSQRTFASYEQYF.

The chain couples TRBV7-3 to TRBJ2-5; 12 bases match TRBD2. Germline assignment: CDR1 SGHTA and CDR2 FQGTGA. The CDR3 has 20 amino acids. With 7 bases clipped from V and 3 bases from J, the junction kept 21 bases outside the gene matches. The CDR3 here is CASNPLAGGTLEIYEETQYF. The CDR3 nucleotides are TGTGCCAGCAACCCACTAGCGGGGGGTACTCTGGAAATCTATGAAGAGACCCAGTACTTC.

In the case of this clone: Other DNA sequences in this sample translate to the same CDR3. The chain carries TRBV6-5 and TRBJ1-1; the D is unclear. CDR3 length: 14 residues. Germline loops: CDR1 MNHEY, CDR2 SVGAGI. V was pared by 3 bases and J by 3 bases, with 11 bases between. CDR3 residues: CASSYRSSDTEAFF. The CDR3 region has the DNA TGTGCCAGCAGTTATAGATCGTCGGACACTGAAGCTTTCTTT.

CDR3 in DNA: TGTGCCAGCAGCGTTCGGGACAGGGCCACTCTTAACTATGGCTACACCTTC. It is translated as CASSVRDRATLNYGYTF. This rearrangement joins TRBV9 to TRBJ1-2; 9 nucleotides match TRBD1. The CDR3 has 17 residues. The junction had 9 bases not matched to a gene; V was cut back by 2 bases and J by 1 base. Germline V gene sequence: CDR1 SGDLS, CDR2 YYNGEE. Filled out from reference TRBV9 and TRBJ1-2, the complete variable domain reads DSGVTQTPKHLITATGQRVTLRCSPRSGDLSVYWYQQSLDQGLQFLIQYYNGEERAKGNILERFSAQQFPDLHSELNLSSLELGDSALYFCASSVRDRATLNYGYTFGSGTRLTVV.

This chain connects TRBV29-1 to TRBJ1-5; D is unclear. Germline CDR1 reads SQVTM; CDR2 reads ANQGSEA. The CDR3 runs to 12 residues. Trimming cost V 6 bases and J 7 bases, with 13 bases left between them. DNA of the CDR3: TGCAGCGTCCGGGAGCCCGGACAGCCCCAGCATTTT. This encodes CSVREPGQPQHF.

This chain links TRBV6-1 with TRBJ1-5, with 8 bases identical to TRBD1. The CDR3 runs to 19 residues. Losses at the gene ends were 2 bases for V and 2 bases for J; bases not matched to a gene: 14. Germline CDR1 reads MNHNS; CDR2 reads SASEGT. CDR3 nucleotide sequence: TGTGCCAGCAGTGAATTAGGCAGGGGGCGCTTAATCGGCAATCAGCCCCAGCATTTT. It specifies CASSELGRGRLIGNQPQHF.

The DNA for the CDR3 is TGTGCCAGCTCACCAGGGACAGAGCCATATTCACCCCTCCACTTT. As protein: CASSPGTEPYSPLHF. The chain recombines TRBV18 with TRBJ1-6, with 7 bases fitting TRBD1. This CDR3 is built from 15 residues. Germline V gene data show CDR1 as KGHSH and CDR2 as LQKENI. Trimming removed 2 bases from V and 8 bases from J; junction bases left unmatched: 6.

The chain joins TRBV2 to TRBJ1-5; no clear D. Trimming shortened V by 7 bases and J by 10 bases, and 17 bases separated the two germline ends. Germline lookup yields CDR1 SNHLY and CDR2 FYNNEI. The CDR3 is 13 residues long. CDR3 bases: TGTGCCAGCAAGGGCGGGCAGTTCCAACCCCAGCATTTT. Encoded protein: CASKGGQFQPQHF.

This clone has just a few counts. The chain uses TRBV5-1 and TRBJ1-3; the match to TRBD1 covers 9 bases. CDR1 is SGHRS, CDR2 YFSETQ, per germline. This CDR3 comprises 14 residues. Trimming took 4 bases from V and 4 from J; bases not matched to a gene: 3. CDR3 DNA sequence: TGCGCCAGCAGCCCCGGGACAGGGGGAAACACCATATATTTT. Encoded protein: CASSPGTGGNTIYF.

The CDR3 sequence is CASSFTRQGAFGANVLTF. As DNA, the CDR3 is TGTGCCAGCAGCTTCACCCGCCAGGGGGCATTTGGGGCCAACGTCCTGACTTTC. The chain joins TRBV5-6 to TRBJ2-6; 8 positions match TRBD1. CDR1 and CDR2 from the germline V gene are SGHDT and YYEEEE. This CDR3 spans 18 amino acids. V was clipped by 2 bases and J by 3 bases; unmatched bases: 10.

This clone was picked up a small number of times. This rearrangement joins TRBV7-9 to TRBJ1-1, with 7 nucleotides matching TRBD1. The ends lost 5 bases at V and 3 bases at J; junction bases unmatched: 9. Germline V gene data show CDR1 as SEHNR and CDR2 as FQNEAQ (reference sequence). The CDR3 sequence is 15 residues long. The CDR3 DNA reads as TGTGCCAGCAGCGCCCAGACAGGGTTCCACACTGAAGCTTTCTTT. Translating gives CASSAQTGFHTEAFF.

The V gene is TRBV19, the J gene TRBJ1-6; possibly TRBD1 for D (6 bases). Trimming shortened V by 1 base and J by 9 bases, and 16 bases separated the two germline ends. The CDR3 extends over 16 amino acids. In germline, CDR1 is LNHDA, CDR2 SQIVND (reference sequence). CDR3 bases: TGTGCCAGTAGTATAGGAGGCAGGGGAGGGGGTTCACCCCTCCACTTT. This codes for CASSIGGRGGGSPLHF.

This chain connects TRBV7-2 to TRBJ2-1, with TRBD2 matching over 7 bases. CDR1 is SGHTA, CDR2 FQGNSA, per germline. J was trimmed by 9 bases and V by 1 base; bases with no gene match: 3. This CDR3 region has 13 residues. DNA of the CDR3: TGTGCCAGCAGCTTAGGCGCGGGGGTTGAGCAGTTCTTC. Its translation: CASSLGAGVEQFF. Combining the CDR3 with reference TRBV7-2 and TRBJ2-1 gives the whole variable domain GAGVSQSPSNKVTEKGKDVELRCDPISGHTALYWYRQSLGQGLEFLIYFQGNSAPDKSGLPSDRFSAERTGGSVSTLTIQRTQQEDSAVYLCASSLGAGVEQFFGPGTRLTVL.

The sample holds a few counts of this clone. In nucleotides, the CDR3 is TGTGCCAGCAGCACGGGACAGGGGGACCGAGGTGGCTACACCTTC. This encodes CASSTGQGDRGGYTF. The chain employs TRBV11-2 and TRBJ1-2, with 11 bases fitting TRBD1. There are 15 residues in the CDR3. V dropped 5 bases and J dropped 7; count of bases not matched to a gene: 9. The germline CDR1 and CDR2 sequences are SGHAT and FQNNGV.

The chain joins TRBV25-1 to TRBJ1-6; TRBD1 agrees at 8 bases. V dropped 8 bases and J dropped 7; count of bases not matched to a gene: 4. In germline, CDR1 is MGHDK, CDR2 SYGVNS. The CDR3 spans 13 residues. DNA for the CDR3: TGTGCCAGCCAACAGGGGGACAATTCACCCCTCCACTTT. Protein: CASQQGDNSPLHF.

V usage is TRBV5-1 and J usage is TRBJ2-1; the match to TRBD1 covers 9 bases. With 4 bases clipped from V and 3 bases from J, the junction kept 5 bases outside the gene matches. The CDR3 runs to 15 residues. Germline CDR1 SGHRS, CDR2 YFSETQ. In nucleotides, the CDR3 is TGCGCCAGCAGCAGGGGACAGGGTGTCTACAATGAGCAGTTCTTC. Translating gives CASSRGQGVYNEQFF.

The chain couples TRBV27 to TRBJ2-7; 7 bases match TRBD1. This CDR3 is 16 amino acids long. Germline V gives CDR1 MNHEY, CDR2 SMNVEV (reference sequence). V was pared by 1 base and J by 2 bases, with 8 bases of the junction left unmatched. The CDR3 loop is CASSLFGTVPTYEQYF. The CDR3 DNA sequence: TGTGCCAGCAGTTTATTTGGGACAGTTCCTACCTACGAGCAGTACTTC.

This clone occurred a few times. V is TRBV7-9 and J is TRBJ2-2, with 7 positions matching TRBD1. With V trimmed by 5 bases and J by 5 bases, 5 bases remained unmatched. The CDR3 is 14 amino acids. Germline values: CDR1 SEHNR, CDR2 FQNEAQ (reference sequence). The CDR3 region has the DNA TGTGCCAGCAGCCCCAGGGGGTTAACCGGGGAGCTGTTTTTT. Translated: CASSPRGLTGELFF.

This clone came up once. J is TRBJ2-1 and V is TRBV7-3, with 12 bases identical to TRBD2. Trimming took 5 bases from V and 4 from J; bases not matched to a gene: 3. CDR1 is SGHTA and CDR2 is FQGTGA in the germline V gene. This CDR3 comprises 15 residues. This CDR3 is CASSASGGAYNEQFF. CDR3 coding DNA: TGTGCCAGCAGCGCTAGCGGGGGGGCGTACAATGAGCAGTTCTTC.

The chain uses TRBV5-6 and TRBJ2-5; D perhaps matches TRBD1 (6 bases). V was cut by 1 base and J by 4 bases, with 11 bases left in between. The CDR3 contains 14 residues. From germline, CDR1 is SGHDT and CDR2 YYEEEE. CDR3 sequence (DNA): TGTGCCAGCAGCTTGATGGGGGCGGGAGAGACCCAGTACTTC. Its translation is CASSLMGAGETQYF.

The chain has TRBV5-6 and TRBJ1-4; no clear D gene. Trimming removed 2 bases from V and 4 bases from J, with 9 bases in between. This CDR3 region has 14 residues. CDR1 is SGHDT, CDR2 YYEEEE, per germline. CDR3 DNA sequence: TGTGCCAGCAGCTTTCTGGCTCATAATGAAAAACTGTTTTTT. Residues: CASSFLAHNEKLFF. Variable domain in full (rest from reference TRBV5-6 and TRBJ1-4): DAGVTQSPTHLIKTRGQQVTLRCSPKSGHDTVSWYQQALGQGPQFIFQYYEEEERQRGNFPDRFSGHQFPNYSSELNVNALLLGDSALYLCASSFLAHNEKLFFGSGTQLSVL.